The 13 T cell receptor beta chains below were found in one sample sequenced in a study of T cells after yellow fever vaccination. Via MiXCR, TCRdb re-called the 5' RACE reads, giving one row per CDR3 protein. The sample yields under 200,000 distinct CDR3 sequences, approximately 9.9% seen once. The sample consisted of CD8+ T cells sorted from PBMCs, taken 15 days after the yellow fever booster vaccination. These receptors were obtained from a young man who received the YFV17D yellow fever vaccine.

This clonotype was detected only a few times. This chain joins TRBV20-1 and TRBJ2-3; 10 bases agree with TRBD1. The V gene's germline CDR1 is DFQATT and CDR2 SNEGSKA (reference sequence). The junction had 18 bases not matched to a gene; V was cut back by 3 bases and J by 6 bases. The CDR3 spans 18 residues. DNA of the CDR3: TGCAGTGCTAGGAGTCGGGTCGGGACAGGGGAAGTGGCGGATACGCAGTATTTT. Translated, it gives CSARSRVGTGEVADTQYF.

The sample holds a few counts of this clonotype. The chain employs TRBV6-2 or TRBV6-3 and TRBJ1-5, with 7 nucleotides matching TRBD1. The CDR3 covers 13 residues. Germline CDR1 MNHEY, CDR2 SVGEGT. The V and J ends lost 7 bases and 3 bases, in that order; junction bases with no gene match: 3. The CDR3 DNA sequence: TGTGCCAGCACGACAGGGATCAATCAGCCCCAGCATTTT. This translates into CASTTGINQPQHF.

The V gene is TRBV7-9, the J gene TRBJ2-7; 11 bases are shared with TRBD1. The junction had 12 bases not matched to a gene; V was cut back by 5 bases and J by 0 bases. The CDR3 runs 18 residues. Germline values: CDR1 SEHNR, CDR2 FQNEAQ (reference sequence). In nucleotides, the CDR3 is TGTGCCAGCAGCGGATGGGGACAGGGGGTACATACCTCCTACGAGCAGTACTTC. Translation: CASSGWGQGVHTSYEQYF.

This clonotype was seen a handful of times. V is TRBV5-1 and J is TRBJ1-5; D is unresolved. The CDR3 totals 14 residues. Germline V gene sequence: CDR1 SGHRS, CDR2 YFSETQ. The V end was cut by 2 bases, the J end by 4 bases, with 10 bases between. Here the CDR3 DNA reads TGCGCCAGCAGCTTCGGTGGGGTTAATCAGCCCCAGCATTTT. Its translation is CASSFGGVNQPQHF.

The chain employs TRBV4-3 and TRBJ2-7; D possibly uses TRBD1 or TRBD2 (6 bases each). Germline-derived CDR1 and CDR2 are LGHNA and YSLEER. The length of the CDR3 is 18 residues. Trimming pared 2 bases from V and 3 bases from J, leaving 23 bases between. CDR3 in amino acids: CASSQNLGTGARLYEQYF. The CDR3 DNA reads TGCGCCAGCAGCCAAAATCTCGGAACGGGGGCTCGGCTCTACGAGCAGTACTTC.

This clonotype was seen at least ten times. The chain uses TRBV5-8 and TRBJ2-6; D uncertain. The germline gives CDR1 SGHTS, CDR2 YDEGEE. CDR3 size: 16 residues. With 4 bases removed from V and 0 bases from J, the gap between germline ends came to 11 bases. The CDR3 DNA reads as TGTGCCAGCAGCATGGAGTCGTTCTCTGGGGCCAACGTCCTGACTTTC. Amino acids: CASSMESFSGANVLTF.

This clonotype was picked up many times. The chain employs TRBV3-1 and TRBJ1-5; TRBD1 matches at 9 bases. CDR1 is LGHDT, CDR2 YNNKEL, per germline (reference sequence). CDR3 length: 15 amino acids. V lost 4 bases and J lost 4; bases outside the gene matches: 5. CDR3 nucleotides: TGTGCCAGCAGCCTATTAGGACAGGGGAATCAGCCCCAGCATTTT. Its translation is CASSLLGQGNQPQHF.

This clonotype was counted a few times. CDR3 DNA: TGTGCCATCAGTGTGGAGGGACAGGGGGCATGGGACACCGGGGAGCTGTTTTTT. Residues: CAISVEGQGAWDTGELFF. The chain joins TRBV10-3 to TRBJ2-2; 12 nucleotides align to TRBD1. The CDR3 is 18 amino acids. J was trimmed by 3 bases and V by 4 bases; bases with no gene match: 9. The germline V gene encodes CDR1 ENHRY and CDR2 SYGVKD.

For this clonotype: Germline is not matched at one junction end, which may reflect a read error. J is TRBJ2-1 and V is TRBV4-3; TRBD1 matches at 9 bases. The germline CDR1 and CDR2 sequences are LGHNA and YSLEER. The CDR3 covers 14 residues. CDR3 sequence reads: CASSPGQGYNEQSF. The DNA for the CDR3 is TGCGCCAGCAGCCCGGGACAGGGATACAATGAGCAGTCCTTC.

The V and J genes are TRBV6-5 and TRBJ2-6, with TRBD2 identical over 15 bases. The CDR3 loop spans 20 amino acids. V was pared by 5 bases and J by 1 base, with 9 bases of the junction left unmatched. Per germline, CDR1 MNHEY and CDR2 SVGAGI. The CDR3: CASSPGLAGGPISGANVLTF. DNA of the CDR3: TGTGCCAGCAGTCCGGGACTAGCGGGGGGCCCCATTTCTGGGGCCAACGTCCTGACTTTC.

This clonotype was counted many times. V is TRBV20-1 and J is TRBJ1-2, with a possible D match to TRBD1 (5 bases). The V end lost 6 bases, the J end lost 2 bases, and 13 bases lay between the germline ends. The CDR3 runs 13 residues. Germline V CDR1 and CDR2: DFQATT, SNEGSKA (reference sequence). The CDR3 DNA is TGCAGTGCCTCTCCCCCAGGGAACTATGGCTACACCTTC. Protein product: CSASPPGNYGYTF.

This clonotype has just a few counts. This chain uses TRBV29-1 with TRBJ2-4; 9 bases map to TRBD1. CDR3 size: 13 residues. J was trimmed by 6 bases and V by 6 bases; bases with no gene match: 6. CDR1 and CDR2 (germline): SQVTM, ANQGSEA. The CDR3 bases are TGCAGCGTCGACCTGACAGGGGGAAACATTCAGTACTTC. Its translation is CSVDLTGGNIQYF.

The chain couples TRBV7-2 to TRBJ2-3; D is uncertain. The CDR3 covers 17 residues. Germline CDR1 is SGHTA and CDR2 is FQGNSA. V was shortened by 3 bases and J by 2 bases, with 18 bases between the two germline ends. The CDR3, as DNA: TGTGCCAGCAGCTTCCCACTTGAGTTTACTCACACAGATACGCAGTATTTT. Amino acids: CASSFPLEFTHTDTQYF.